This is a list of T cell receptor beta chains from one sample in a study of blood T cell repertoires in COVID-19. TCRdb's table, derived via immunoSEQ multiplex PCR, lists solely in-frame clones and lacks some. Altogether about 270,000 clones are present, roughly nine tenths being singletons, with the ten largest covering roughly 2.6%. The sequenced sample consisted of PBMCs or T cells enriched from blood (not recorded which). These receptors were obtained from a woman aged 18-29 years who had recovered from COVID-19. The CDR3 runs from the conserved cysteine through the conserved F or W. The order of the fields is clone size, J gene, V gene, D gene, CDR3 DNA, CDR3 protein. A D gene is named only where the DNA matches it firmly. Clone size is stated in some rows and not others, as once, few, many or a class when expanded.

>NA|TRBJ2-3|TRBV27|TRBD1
TGTGCCAGCAGTGGGGACAGGGCAGATACGCAGTATTTT
CASSGDRADTQYF
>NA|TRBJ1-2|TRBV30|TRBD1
TGTGCCTGGAGTGTACGACAGGGGGCGCCTATCTATGGCTACACCTTC
CAWSVRQGAPIYGYTF
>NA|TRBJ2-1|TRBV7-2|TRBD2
TGTGCCAGCAGCTGGGGACTAGCGGGGCCCAATGAGCAGTTCTTC
CASSWGLAGPNEQFF
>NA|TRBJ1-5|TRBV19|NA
TGTGCCAGTAGATTGACAGTCACGGGCAATCAGCCCCAGCATTTT
CASRLTVTGNQPQHF
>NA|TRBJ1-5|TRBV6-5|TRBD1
TGTGCCAGCAGTCGACAGGGAAATCAGCCCCAGCATTTT
CASSRQGNQPQHF
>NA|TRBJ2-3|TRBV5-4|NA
TGTGCCAGCAGTCAACAGGTCACCACAGATACGCAGTATTTT
CASSQQVTTDTQYF
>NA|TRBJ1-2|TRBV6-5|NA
TGTGCCAGCAGTTCCCTCGCGACGGGAAACTATGGCTACACCTTC
CASSSLATGNYGYTF
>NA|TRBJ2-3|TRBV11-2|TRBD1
TGTGCCAGCAGCTTCGGACAGGGGACGCGACCAGATACGCAGTATTTT
CASSFGQGTRPDTQYF
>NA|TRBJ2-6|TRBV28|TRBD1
TGTGCCAGCAGTTTAAGCGCGCGGGACAGGTCTACTGGGGCCAACGTCCTGACTTTC
CASSLSARDRSTGANVLTF
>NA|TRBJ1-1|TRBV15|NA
TGTGCCACCAGCAGAGATTTTACGGACAGTCCGAACACTGAAGCTTTCTTT
CATSRDFTDSPNTEAFF
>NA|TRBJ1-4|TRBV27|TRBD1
TGTGCCAGCAGTACGGACAGGGGGTCAGGGAATGAAAAACTGTTTTTT
CASSTDRGSGNEKLFF
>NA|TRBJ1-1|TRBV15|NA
TGTGCCACCAGCACTATCCTGCGGGGGAACACTGAAGCTTTCTTT
CATSTILRGNTEAFF
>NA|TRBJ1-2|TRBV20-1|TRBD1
TGCAGTGCTCGTGACAGGGTATCGGGCGGTGGCTACACCTTC
CSARDRVSGGGYTF
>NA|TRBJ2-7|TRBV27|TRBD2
TGTGCCAGCAGTTTTACTAGCGGGTACTACGAGCAGTACTTC
CASSFTSGYYEQYF
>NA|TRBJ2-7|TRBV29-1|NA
TGCAGCGTGGTTCTAGCCTCCTACGAGCAGTACTTC
CSVVLASYEQYF
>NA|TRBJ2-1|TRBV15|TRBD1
TGTGCCACCAGCAGGACAGGGGGCTCCTACAATGAGCAGTTCTTC
CATSRTGGSYNEQFF
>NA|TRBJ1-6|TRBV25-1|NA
TGTGCCAGCAGATATTCTAATTCACCCCTCCACTTT
CASRYSNSPLHF
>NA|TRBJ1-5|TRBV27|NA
TGTGCCAGCAGCCCAGGTGGTCAGCCCCAGCATTTT
CASSPGGQPQHF
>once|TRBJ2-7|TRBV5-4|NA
TGTGCCAGCAGCTTGGATGGGCCCCCCTACGAGCAGTACTTC
CASSLDGPPYEQYF
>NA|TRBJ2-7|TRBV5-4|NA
TGTGCCAGCAGCCCAAACCCACAAACCTACGAGCAGTACTTC
CASSPNPQTYEQYF
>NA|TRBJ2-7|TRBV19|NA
TGTGCCAGTAGCTTCGACCGGGATCGCGAGCAGTACTTC
CASSFDRDREQYF
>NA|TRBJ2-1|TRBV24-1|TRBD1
TGTGCCACCTCACAGGGGGACTACAATGAGCAGTTCTTC
CATSQGDYNEQFF
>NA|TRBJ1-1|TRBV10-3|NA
TGTGCCATCAGTGAGGGGGCGGTGAACACTGAAGCTTTCTTT
CAISEGAVNTEAFF
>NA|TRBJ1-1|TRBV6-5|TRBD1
TGTGCCAGCAGTTACCGACAGGGGAACACTGAAGCTTTCTTT
CASSYRQGNTEAFF
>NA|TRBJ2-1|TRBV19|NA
TGTGCCAGTAGTATAGGGGGGCCCTACAATGAGCAGTTCTTC
CASSIGGPYNEQFF
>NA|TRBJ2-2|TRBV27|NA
TGTGCCAGCAGCTGGGCGGGGACCGGGGAGCTGTTTTTT
CASSWAGTGELFF
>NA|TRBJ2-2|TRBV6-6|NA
TGTGCCAGCAGTTCACAGACAGGTCGGACCGGGGAGCTGTTTTTT
CASSSQTGRTGELFF
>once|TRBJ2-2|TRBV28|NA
TGTGCCAGCCAGACAGGGAACACCGGGGAGCTGTTTTTT
CASQTGNTGELFF
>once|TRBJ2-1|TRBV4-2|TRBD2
TGTGCCAGCAGTCGTGAGACTAGCCGTGAGCAGTTCTTC
CASSRETSREQFF
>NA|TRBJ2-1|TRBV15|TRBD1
TGTGCCACCAGCAGAGACCACTCAGGGGGCCTTTACAATGAGCAGTTCTTC
CATSRDHSGGLYNEQFF
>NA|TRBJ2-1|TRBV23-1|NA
TGCGCCAGCGTGCACACCGACGGGAACAATGAGCAGTTCTTC
CASVHTDGNNEQFF
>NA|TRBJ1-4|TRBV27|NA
TGTGCCAGCAGTTCTCGAACAGGGCGCAATGAAAAACTGTTTTTT
CASSSRTGRNEKLFF
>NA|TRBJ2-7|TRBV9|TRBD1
TGTGCCAGCAGCGTGGGGCAGGGGGACTACGAGCAGTACTTC
CASSVGQGDYEQYF
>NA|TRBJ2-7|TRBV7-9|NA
TGTGCCAGCAGCTTAAATCATCGAGGGCCCACCTACGAGCAGTACTTC
CASSLNHRGPTYEQYF
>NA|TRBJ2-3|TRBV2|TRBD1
TGTGCCAGCAGTGGGTCATGGGACAGTAGCACAGATACGCAGTATTTT
CASSGSWDSSTDTQYF
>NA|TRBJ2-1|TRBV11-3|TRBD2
TGTGCCAGCAGCTTAGGTACACGAGCGGGAGGATTTGATGAGCAGTTCTTC
CASSLGTRAGGFDEQFF
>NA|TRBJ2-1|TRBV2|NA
TGTGCCAGCAGTGAGGAGGTGGGAGGCTCCTACAATGAGCAGTTCTTC
CASSEEVGGSYNEQFF
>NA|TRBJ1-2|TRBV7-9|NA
TGTGCCAGCAACCCCGGGGGGGCACATTACGGCTACACCTTC
CASNPGGAHYGYTF
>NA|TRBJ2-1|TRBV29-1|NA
TGCAGCGTTGATTCCGACTACCACTCCTACAATGAGCAGTTCTTC
CSVDSDYHSYNEQFF
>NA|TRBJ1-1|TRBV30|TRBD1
TGTGCCTGGAGTGAAGGGGGCGCTTGGACTGAAGCTTTCTTT
CAWSEGGAWTEAFF
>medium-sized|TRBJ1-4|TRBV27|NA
TGTGCCAGCACGGGAATTGGAGTCTCTAATGAAAAACTGTTTTTT
CASTGIGVSNEKLFF
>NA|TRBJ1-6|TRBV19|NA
TGTGCCAGTAGTATAAATGGTCCCGGTTCACCCCTCCACTTT
CASSINGPGSPLHF
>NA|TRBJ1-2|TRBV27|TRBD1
TGTGCCAGCAGCTGGGGACAGGGGACATTGGGCGGCTACACCTTC
CASSWGQGTLGGYTF
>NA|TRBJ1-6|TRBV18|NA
TGTGCCAGCTCACCGGACGGGACCTATAATTCACCCCTCCACTTT
CASSPDGTYNSPLHF
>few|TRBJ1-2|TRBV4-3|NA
TGCGCCAGCAGCCAACACCGGACGGGGGGCTACACCTTC
CASSQHRTGGYTF
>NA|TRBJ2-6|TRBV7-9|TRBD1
TGTGCCAGCAGCTTAGTACTCGGGGACAGGATAACTGGGGCCAACGTCCTGACTTTC
CASSLVLGDRITGANVLTF
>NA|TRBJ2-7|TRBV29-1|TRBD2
TGCAGCGTTGAACTAGCGGGAGGTCGCTACGAGCAGTACTTC
CSVELAGGRYEQYF
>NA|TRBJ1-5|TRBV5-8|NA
TGTGCCAGCAGCTTAGTACAGGGAAATCAGCCCCAGCATTTT
CASSLVQGNQPQHF
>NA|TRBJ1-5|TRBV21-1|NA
TGTGCCAGCAGCAAAGTGTCCCGGGACACCAATCAGCCCCAGCATTTT
CASSKVSRDTNQPQHF
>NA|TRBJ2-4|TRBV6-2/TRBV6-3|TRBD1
TGTGCCAGCAGTTACGGACAGGGATTAGCCAAAAACATTCAGTACTTC
CASSYGQGLAKNIQYF
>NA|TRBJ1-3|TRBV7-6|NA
TGTGCCATTGGTCCGGGGGACTCTGGAAACACCATATATTTT
CAIGPGDSGNTIYF
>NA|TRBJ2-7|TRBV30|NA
TGTGCCTGGAGTGCTTTTCGGGAGCAGTACTTC
CAWSAFREQYF
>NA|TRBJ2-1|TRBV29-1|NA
TGCAGCGTTGAAACAGCCCACAATGAGCAGTTCTTC
CSVETAHNEQFF
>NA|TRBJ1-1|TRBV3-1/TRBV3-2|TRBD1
TGTGCCAGCAGCCCTCGGGACAGTAAGAACACTGAAGCTTTCTTT
CASSPRDSKNTEAFF
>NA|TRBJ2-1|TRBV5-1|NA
TGCGCCAGCAGAAAGACAGGCACCGGAGACAATGAGCAGTTCTTC
CASRKTGTGDNEQFF
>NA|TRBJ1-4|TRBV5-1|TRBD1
TGCGCCAGCAGCTTGGCTCCGGGACAGGGGAATGAAAAACTGTTTTTT
CASSLAPGQGNEKLFF
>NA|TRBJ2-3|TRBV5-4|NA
TGTGCCAGCAGCTTGGATACTAGCACAGATACGCAGTATTTT
CASSLDTSTDTQYF
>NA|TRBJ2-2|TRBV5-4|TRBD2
TGTGCCAGCAGCTTGGCCGGGACTAGCGGGGGTGGGACCGGGGAGCTGTTTTTT
CASSLAGTSGGGTGELFF
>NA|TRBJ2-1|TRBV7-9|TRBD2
TGTGCCAGCAGCTTAGTCGTAGCGGGCCCAGCCTACAATGAGCAGTTCTTC
CASSLVVAGPAYNEQFF